Listed below are T cell receptor beta chains from one sample, sequenced in a study of Ad26.COV2.S vaccination and SARS-CoV-2 variants. The data were produced by immunoSEQ multiplex PCR, yet TCRdb's version contains in-frame clones alone and is incomplete. The data hold about 240,000 clones, with approximately 88% observed a single time. Sequencing was performed on peripheral blood, taken in a trial of Ad26.COV2.S vaccine versus placebo. The receptors here all came from a person between 18 and 65 years old who received the Ad26.COV2.S COVID-19 vaccine or a placebo. CDR3s include the opening cysteine and the closing phenylalanine or tryptophan. The D gene is left open where the match is weak. Part of the rows lack a size; the others show once, few, many or a class for expanded clones.

clone_size	v_call	j_call	d_call	cdr3_aa	cdr3_nt
NA	TRBV15	TRBJ1-4	NA	CATSRDWAATNEKLFF	TGTGCCACCAGCAGAGATTGGGCAGCAACTAATGAAAAACTGTTTTTT
few	TRBV18	TRBJ1-4	NA	CASSPSSPRGSEKLFF	TGTGCCAGCTCACCATCTTCCCCGCGGGGGAGTGAAAAACTGTTTTTT
NA	TRBV19	TRBJ1-1	NA	CASRGVGGNTEAFF	TGTGCCAGTAGAGGAGTGGGCGGGAACACTGAAGCTTTCTTT
NA	TRBV28	TRBJ2-6	NA	CASYESGANVLTF	TGTGCCAGCTATGAATCCGGGGCCAACGTCCTGACTTTC
NA	TRBV15	TRBJ2-6	TRBD2	CATSRGLAGAYGANVLTF	TGTGCCACCAGCAGGGGACTAGCGGGAGCATACGGGGCCAACGTCCTGACTTTC
NA	TRBV4-3	TRBJ2-7	NA	CASSQGMLASEQYF	TGCGCCAGCAGCCAGGGTATGCTAGCTTCCGAGCAGTACTTC
NA	TRBV4-1	TRBJ2-3	TRBD2	CASSPRLAGDTQYF	TGCGCCAGCAGCCCACGACTAGCGGGAGATACGCAGTATTTT
NA	TRBV4-2	TRBJ2-1	TRBD1	CASSQDSTGSSYNEQFF	TGTGCCAGCAGCCAAGATTCGACAGGGAGCTCCTACAATGAGCAGTTCTTC
once	TRBV11-3	TRBJ2-2	TRBD1	CASSTGTGRTGELFF	TGTGCCAGCAGCACCGGGACAGGGCGCACCGGGGAGCTGTTTTTT
NA	TRBV9	TRBJ2-2	NA	CASSPYGELFF	TGTGCCAGCAGCCCGTACGGGGAGCTGTTTTTT
NA	TRBV28	TRBJ1-5	TRBD1	CASSSGQGHQPQHF	TGTGCCAGCAGTTCCGGACAGGGCCATCAGCCCCAGCATTTT
NA	TRBV5-1	TRBJ2-1	TRBD2	CASSPEPGLTIVVRNNEQFF	TGCGCCAGCAGCCCGGAACCGGGACTAACAATCGTGGTTCGAAACAATGAGCAGTTCTTC
NA	TRBV10-3	TRBJ2-3	NA	CAISDFTDTQYF	TGTGCCATCAGTGACTTCACAGATACGCAGTATTTT
NA	TRBV6-6	TRBJ2-2	TRBD1	CASSPRWDRGSNTGELFF	TGTGCCAGCAGTCCCCGGTGGGACAGGGGGTCGAACACCGGGGAGCTGTTTTTT
NA	TRBV28	TRBJ1-5	TRBD1	CAGREGTASNQPQHF	TGTGCCGGCAGAGAGGGGACAGCCAGCAATCAGCCCCAGCATTTT
NA	TRBV9	TRBJ2-7	TRBD1	CASSAGTGATYEQYF	TGTGCCAGCAGCGCCGGGACAGGGGCGACCTACGAGCAGTACTTC
NA	TRBV4-3	TRBJ1-4	NA	CASSQDRAGRTNEKLFF	TGCGCCAGCAGCCAAGATAGGGCAGGTCGAACTAATGAAAAACTGTTTTTT
NA	TRBV7-2	TRBJ2-4	NA	CASSLVVGGIQYF	TGTGCCAGCAGCTTAGTGGTGGGGGGCATTCAGTACTTC
few	TRBV5-1	TRBJ1-2	TRBD1	CASSASGTGGGYTF	TGCGCCAGCAGCGCGTCCGGGACAGGGGGAGGCTACACCTTC
NA	TRBV12-3/TRBV12-4	TRBJ2-1	NA	CASSPVGNEQFF	TGTGCCAGCAGTCCTGTTGGGAATGAGCAGTTCTTC
NA	TRBV6-5	TRBJ1-5	TRBD1	CASVKDRGGNQPQHF	TGTGCCAGCGTAAAGGACAGGGGCGGAAATCAGCCCCAGCATTTT
many	TRBV6-4	TRBJ2-1	TRBD2	CASSDSTSGSNEQFF	TGTGCCAGCAGTGACTCGACTAGCGGGAGCAATGAGCAGTTCTTC
once	TRBV21-1	TRBJ2-7	NA	CASSKVGRRKSYEQYF	TGTGCCAGCAGCAAAGTGGGGCGGCGAAAATCCTACGAGCAGTACTTC
NA	TRBV24-1	TRBJ2-7	NA	CATSDPRAPGYEQYF	TGTGCCACCAGTGATCCGCGGGCCCCCGGTTACGAGCAGTACTTC
NA	TRBV15	TRBJ2-7	NA	CATSIGGEQYF	TGTGCCACCAGCATCGGAGGCGAGCAGTACTTC
NA	TRBV2	TRBJ1-2	NA	CASSEGWAPNYGYTF	TGTGCCAGCAGTGAAGGGTGGGCACCTAACTATGGCTACACCTTC
NA	TRBV19	TRBJ1-1	NA	CASTSRVNTEAFF	TGTGCCAGTACTTCACGGGTTAACACTGAAGCTTTCTTT
NA	TRBV11-2	TRBJ2-2	TRBD2	CASSGWTSGGTGELFF	TGTGCCAGCAGCGGATGGACTAGCGGGGGCACCGGGGAGCTGTTTTTT
NA	TRBV4-1	TRBJ1-2	NA	CASSQVYNYGYTF	TGCGCCAGCAGCCAAGTTTACAACTATGGCTACACCTTC
NA	TRBV4-1	TRBJ2-3	TRBD2	CASSQDRSGGAGPTDTQYF	TGCGCCAGCAGCCAAGATCGGAGCGGGGGCGCAGGGCCTACAGATACGCAGTATTTT
NA	TRBV5-1	TRBJ2-3	TRBD2	CASSLLAGGLGADTQYF	TGCGCCAGCAGCTTACTAGCGGGGGGTCTGGGGGCAGATACGCAGTATTTT
NA	TRBV2	TRBJ2-7	NA	CASRGRWTEPLDEQYF	TGTGCCAGCAGGGGGAGGTGGACGGAGCCCCTGGACGAGCAGTACTTC
NA	TRBV5-4	TRBJ1-3	NA	CASSKQGPGPGNTIYF	TGTGCCAGCAGCAAACAGGGACCTGGGCCTGGAAACACCATATATTTT
many	TRBV30	TRBJ1-5	NA	CAWSRAEEYQPQHF	TGTGCCTGGAGTCGGGCAGAAGAGTATCAGCCCCAGCATTTT
NA	TRBV19	TRBJ1-6	NA	CASSFAGINSPLHF	TGTGCCAGTAGTTTTGCGGGGATTAATTCACCCCTCCACTTT
NA	TRBV6-5	TRBJ2-2	TRBD2	CAIRGLAGGNGELFF	TGTGCCATCCGGGGACTAGCGGGAGGTAACGGGGAGCTGTTTTTT
once	TRBV7-2	TRBJ2-5	NA	CASSQGSGGWETQYF	TGTGCCAGCAGCCAGGGGTCGGGGGGCTGGGAGACCCAGTACTTC
NA	TRBV5-4	TRBJ1-2	NA	CASSPSKNNYGYTF	TGTGCCAGCAGCCCATCTAAAAATAACTATGGCTACACCTTC
once	TRBV25-1	TRBJ2-7	NA	CASSEGKARDF	TGTGCCAGCAGTGAAGGGAAGGCTAGGGACTTC
NA	TRBV18	TRBJ2-7	NA	CASSRVPPTASLGSYEQYF	TGTGCCAGCTCACGGGTCCCTCCTACCGCTTCCTTAGGATCCTACGAGCAGTACTTC
NA	TRBV5-1	TRBJ1-2	TRBD1	CASSSGTEGLGYGYTF	TGCGCCAGCAGCTCAGGGACAGAGGGTCTCGGCTATGGCTACACCTTC
NA	TRBV19	TRBJ2-7	NA	CASSSLGQGLQTEQYF	TGTGCCAGTAGTAGCCTGGGGCAGGGGCTTCAAACCGAGCAGTACTTC
NA	TRBV20-1	TRBJ2-7	NA	CSASERVGGEQYF	TGCAGTGCTAGTGAGAGGGTCGGCGGCGAGCAGTACTTC
NA	TRBV11-2	TRBJ1-1	NA	CASSSKASTGIAEAFF	TGTGCCAGCAGCTCGAAGGCCAGCACCGGAATCGCTGAAGCTTTCTTT
NA	TRBV6-2/TRBV6-3	TRBJ2-1	TRBD1	CASSYSPGQGLYNEQFF	TGTGCCAGCAGTTACTCCCCCGGACAGGGGCTCTACAATGAGCAGTTCTTC
NA	TRBV10-3	TRBJ1-2	TRBD1	CAISESGQGEDGYTF	TGTGCCATCAGTGAGTCAGGACAGGGTGAAGATGGCTACACCTTC
NA	TRBV7-9	TRBJ1-2	NA	CASSLGSSRSANYGYTF	TGTGCCAGCAGCTTAGGGAGCTCCCGATCAGCTAACTATGGCTACACCTTC
NA	TRBV24-1	TRBJ2-7	TRBD1	CATSDPGQGSSYEQYF	TGTGCCACCAGTGATCCAGGACAGGGGTCCTCCTACGAGCAGTACTTC
once	TRBV5-1	TRBJ1-5	NA	CASSSGGGDNQPQHF	TGCGCCAGCAGCTCGGGGGGCGGAGACAATCAGCCCCAGCATTTT
NA	TRBV5-6	TRBJ2-1	NA	CASSQGGYNEQFF	TGTGCCAGCAGCCAAGGAGGGTACAATGAGCAGTTCTTC
NA	TRBV19	TRBJ2-1	TRBD2	CASSSKSGRAYNEQFF	TGTGCCAGTAGTTCGAAAAGCGGGAGGGCCTACAATGAGCAGTTCTTC
NA	TRBV24-1	TRBJ2-2	TRBD1	CATSDLLTGEETGELFF	TGTGCCACCAGTGATTTGTTGACAGGGGAGGAGACCGGGGAGCTGTTTTTT
NA	TRBV18	TRBJ1-3	TRBD1	CASSPTGTGAGNTIYF	TGTGCCAGCTCACCAACCGGGACAGGGGCTGGAAACACCATATATTTT
NA	TRBV27	TRBJ1-1	TRBD1	CASSSGQGIRAEAFF	TGTGCCAGCAGTTCAGGACAGGGGATTAGAGCTGAAGCTTTCTTT